This T cell receptor beta chain was sequenced in a study of beta chain features in type 1 diabetes. Study findings and constraints: Type 1 diabetes patients showed a moderate but significant shortening of TCRB CDR3s in all four CD4+ subsets.

Germline V gene lookup returns CDR1 GTSNPN and CDR2 SVGIG (reference sequence). V dropped 3 bases and J dropped 3; count of bases not matched to a gene: 8. The CDR3 covers 15 residues. Expressed TCRB transcripts were sequenced, since all the RNA that had been isolated was reverse transcribed. Assay used: immunoSEQ multiplex PCR; TCRdb lists only in-frame clones, some missing. Among hundreds of thousands of clones listed, more than 13% were seen once. In this sample, this clone turned up a few times. The antigen is undetermined. The sequencing input was naive CD4+ T cells from blood. This receptor was identified in a man in his late teens or twenties with type 1 diabetes. J is TRBJ1-3 and V is TRBV30, with 7 positions matching TRBD1. The CDR3 sequence: CAWSPQGYGGNTIYF. DNA of the CDR3: TGTGCCTGGAGCCCACAGGGGTATGGTGGAAACACCATATATTTT.